The present TCR beta chain was sequenced within a study of cytomegalovirus exposure and HLA in healthy donors. The CDR3 contains 20 residues. Looked up from germline, CDR1 is MNHEY and CDR2 is SMNVEV (reference sequence). V was clipped by 1 base and J by 0 bases, with 25 bases between them. PCR was performed using 60 Vbeta and 13 Jbeta primers. Data came from immunoSEQ multiplex PCR; TCRdb stores just in-frame clones and leaves some out. The table records some 76,000 clones, roughly 85% of them present only once. This clone occurred a few times. The sequence was obtained from a woman younger than 45 in good health and CMV-seronegative. This rearrangement joins TRBV27 to TRBJ2-7; weak D call: TRBD1 (6 bases). Sequencing was done on a sample of PBMCs. CDR3 DNA sequence: TGTGCCAGCAGTTTATTCACCTTCGGAAGAGGGACAATGGGCTCCTACGAGCAGTACTTC. Its translation is CASSLFTFGRGTMGSYEQYF.